This entry lists 2 T cell receptor beta chains sequenced from one sample in a study of tumor and adjacent non-tumor tissue in lung cancer. The template was RNA from unsorted bulk tissue. TCRbeta libraries were built with three rounds of nested PCR, modified from ARM-PCR. Via MiXCR, TCRdb re-called the multiplex PCR reads, giving one row per CDR3 protein. The profile shows about 68,000 distinct CDR3 sequences, roughly 56% of them singletons. The sequencing input was lung tumor tissue. The receptors derive from a middle-aged man with non-small cell lung cancer.

Comment on this clonotype: The junction and the germline gene differ at one end; a read error may be behind it. The chain couples TRBV11-2 to TRBJ2-3, with 9 bases matching TRBD2. The CDR3 is made up of 16 amino acids. Germline V gene sequence: CDR1 SGHAT, CDR2 FQNNGV. Written as DNA, the CDR3 is TGTGCTAGCAGCTTTTCTAGCGGGGTATTGACAGATACGCAGTATTTT. Translated: CASSFSSGVLTDTQYF.

As regards this clonotype: A read error may account for a junction end that differs from germline. The CDR3 protein is CTSSFQGQSDTQYF. The CDR3 nucleotides read TGCACCAGCAGTTTTCAAGGGCAGAGTGATACGCAGTATTTT. The genes are TRBV5-1 and TRBJ2-3; D remains ambiguous. Germline V lookup: CDR1 SGHRS, CDR2 YFSETQ. The CDR3 extends over 14 amino acids.